The rows below give T cell receptor beta chains drawn from one sample of a study of regulatory T cells in long-lasting Graves disease. Via MiXCR, TCRdb re-called the multiplex PCR reads, giving one row per CDR3 protein. The sample yields a few hundred thousand distinct CDR3 sequences, roughly 21% seen once. Sequenced material: peripheral blood mononuclear cells (PBMCs), taken when the disease was refractory, from a patient treated with antithyroid drugs. The receptors shown here come from a female donor with Graves disease. CDR3s include the opening cysteine and the closing phenylalanine or tryptophan. A D gene is named only where the DNA matches it firmly. Expanded clones get a size class; other rows say once, few or many, or leave the size out.

length,V,D,size,J,CDR3,DNA
14,TRBV2,.,.,TRBJ2-7,CASSEVPRGYEQYF,TGTGCCAGCAGTGAAGTACCCAGGGGTTACGAGCAGTACTTC
17,TRBV6-2/TRBV6-3,.,.,TRBJ2-3,CASSYPRRSGVTDTQYF,TGTGCCAGCAGTTACCCCCGCCGGTCGGGGGTCACAGATACGCAGTATTTT
15,TRBV15,TRBD1,.,TRBJ1-3,CATSRDTGGGNTIYF,TGTGCCACCAGCAGAGATACAGGGGGTGGAAACACCATATATTTT
15,TRBV11-3,TRBD2,.,TRBJ2-1,CASSLAGGFYNEQFF,TGTGCCAGCAGCTTAGCGGGAGGATTCTACAATGAGCAGTTCTTC
13,TRBV29-1,.,.,TRBJ1-1,CSVEGGENTEAFF,TGCAGCGTTGAAGGGGGAGAGAACACTGAAGCTTTCTTT
15,TRBV19,.,.,TRBJ1-1,CASSIYIFTNTEAFF,TGTGCCAGTAGTATTTACATCTTTACGAACACTGAAGCTTTCTTT
13,TRBV12-3/TRBV12-4,.,many,TRBJ2-7,CASRRTVSHEQYF,TGTGCCAGCAGACGGACAGTCTCCCACGAGCAGTACTTC
12,TRBV20-1,.,few,TRBJ1-5,CSAPGQNQPQHF,TGCAGTGCTCCCGGCCAGAATCAGCCCCAGCATTTT
15,TRBV28,.,many,TRBJ2-2,CATTGLGANTGELFF,TGTGCCACGACCGGTCTGGGGGCTAACACCGGGGAGCTGTTTTTT
15,TRBV19,.,few,TRBJ2-7,CASSMARASVYEQYF,TGTGCCAGTAGTATGGCGAGGGCTAGCGTCTACGAGCAGTACTTC
13,TRBV2,.,many,TRBJ1-1,CASSRNRNTEAFF,TGTGCCAGCAGCAGAAACCGGAACACTGAAGCTTTCTTT
14,TRBV18,TRBD1,few,TRBJ1-1,CASSPQGGDTEAFF,TGTGCCAGCTCACCGCAGGGGGGGGACACTGAAGCTTTCTTT
16,TRBV20-1,TRBD2,many,TRBJ2-7,CSARASGNTSRDEQYF,TGCAGTGCTAGAGCGAGCGGGAACACATCTCGGGACGAGCAGTACTTC
16,TRBV7-2,.,few,TRBJ2-2,CASSLAGRWNTGELFF,TGTGCCAGCAGCTTAGCAGGGCGTTGGAACACCGGGGAGCTGTTTTTT
16,TRBV7-9,.,few,TRBJ1-2,CASTPRRGPAGYGYTF,TGTGCCAGCACCCCCAGACGGGGCCCCGCCGGCTATGGCTACACCTTC
15,TRBV7-9,.,.,TRBJ2-7,CASSLKTAVDHEQYF,TGTGCCAGCAGCTTAAAGACGGCCGTGGATCACGAGCAGTACTTC
15,TRBV27,TRBD2,many,TRBJ2-5,CASSLSAGGGETQYF,TGTGCCAGCAGTTTATCGGCGGGAGGGGGCGAGACCCAGTACTTC
12,TRBV7-9,.,many,TRBJ2-7,CASKDTDYEQYF,TGTGCCAGCAAAGATACGGACTACGAGCAGTACTTC
15,TRBV24-1,.,many,TRBJ2-7,CATNVNPGHIYEQYF,TGTGCCACAAACGTTAACCCGGGACACATCTACGAGCAGTACTTC
13,TRBV19,.,few,TRBJ1-2,CASSMGLNYGYTF,TGTGCCAGTAGTATGGGACTGAACTATGGCTACACCTTC
13,TRBV7-9,TRBD2,.,TRBJ2-4,CASSSPGLAGRYF,TGTGCCAGCAGCTCACCGGGACTAGCGGGAAGGTACTTC
15,TRBV12-3/TRBV12-4,TRBD2,many,TRBJ2-1,CASSLSGSGHNEQFF,TGTGCCAGCAGCCTGAGCGGGAGCGGCCACAATGAGCAGTTCTTC
14,TRBV28,TRBD1,many,TRBJ1-1,CASSYRGFSTEAFF,TGTGCCAGCAGTTACAGGGGTTTTAGCACTGAAGCTTTCTTT
17,TRBV7-8,TRBD1,.,TRBJ1-6,CASSLLGQGPYNSPLHF,TGTGCCAGCAGCTTACTGGGACAGGGCCCCTATAATTCACCCCTCCACTTT
13,TRBV30,.,few,TRBJ1-2,CAWSGPGDYGYTF,TGTGCCTGGAGTGGGCCGGGGGACTATGGCTACACCTTC
13,TRBV11-3,.,many,TRBJ1-1,CASTVTGDREAFF,TGTGCCAGCACGGTCACGGGGGACCGTGAAGCTTTCTTT
15,TRBV28,TRBD1,once,TRBJ1-2,CASSPSGQERHGYTF,TGTGCCAGCTCACCCTCCGGACAGGAGAGGCATGGCTACACCTTC
19,TRBV19,TRBD1,.,TRBJ1-6,CASSIGPGQGRTHNSPLHF,TGTGCCAGTAGTATCGGACCGGGACAGGGAAGAACTCATAATTCACCCCTCCACTTT
14,TRBV7-8,.,many,TRBJ1-6,CASSLGNHNSPLHF,TGTGCCAGCAGCCTCGGAAACCATAATTCACCCCTCCACTTT
14,TRBV20-1,TRBD1,many,TRBJ1-1,CSARETGEGTEAFF,TGCAGTGCTAGAGAGACAGGGGAGGGGACTGAAGCTTTCTTT
15,TRBV28,TRBD1,many,TRBJ2-5,CASSWGTTGGETQYF,TGTGCCAGCAGTTGGGGGACGACAGGGGGAGAGACCCAGTACTTC
15,TRBV2,.,many,TRBJ2-4,CASIRRGGITNIQYF,TGTGCCAGCATCCGGCGAGGGGGGATTACAAACATTCAGTACTTC
13,TRBV20-1,.,few,TRBJ1-1,CSARAQVETEAFF,TGCAGTGCTAGAGCGCAGGTTGAGACTGAAGCTTTCTTT
13,TRBV29-1,TRBD2,few,TRBJ2-2,CSVSSGVPGELFF,TGCAGCGTATCGAGCGGGGTACCCGGGGAGCTGTTTTTT
16,TRBV11-2,TRBD1,few,TRBJ2-1,CASSLEVGDRDNEQFF,TGTGCCAGCAGCTTAGAGGTTGGAGACAGGGACAATGAGCAGTTCTTC
15,TRBV6-5,.,few,TRBJ2-1,CASSYSLVPDNEQFF,TGTGCCAGCAGTTACTCACTAGTTCCCGACAATGAGCAGTTCTTC
13,TRBV6-1,.,many,TRBJ1-2,CASSPYSRYGYTF,TGTGCCAGCAGCCCTTATTCTCGGTATGGCTACACCTTC
14,TRBV27,.,.,TRBJ1-5,CASNNFFSNQPQHF,TGTGCCAGCAATAACTTCTTCAGCAATCAGCCCCAGCATTTT
19,TRBV12-3/TRBV12-4,.,many,TRBJ1-4,CASSLGDGVRAGLNEKLFF,TGTGCCAGCAGTTTAGGCGACGGGGTCAGGGCAGGCCTTAATGAAAAACTGTTTTTT
15,TRBV28,.,many,TRBJ1-5,CASSSSRWGNQPQHF,TGTGCCAGCAGTTCTTCTCGGTGGGGCAATCAGCCCCAGCATTTT
13,TRBV7-9,.,few,TRBJ1-2,CASSLESDNGYTF,TGTGCCAGCAGCTTGGAATCGGACAATGGCTACACCTTC
16,TRBV4-3,.,many,TRBJ2-5,CASSQDWSQPTETQYF,TGCGCCAGCAGCCAAGATTGGAGTCAGCCAACGGAGACCCAGTACTTC
15,TRBV11-2,TRBD2,.,TRBJ2-1,CASSLRGGLHNEQFF,TGTGCCAGCAGCTTACGGGGGGGACTTCACAATGAGCAGTTCTTC
16,TRBV29-1,.,many,TRBJ2-7,CSVGGPLGRGTDEQYF,TGCAGCGTTGGGGGCCCGTTGGGGAGAGGGACGGACGAGCAGTACTTC
16,TRBV10-1,.,.,TRBJ1-3,CASSRGGSGSGNTIYF,TGCGCCAGCAGTCGCGGGGGCTCGGGATCTGGAAACACCATATATTTT
14,TRBV14,.,.,TRBJ2-7,CASSPPGMTYEQYF,TGTGCCAGCAGCCCTCCCGGGATGACCTACGAGCAGTACTTC
16,TRBV6-1,.,many,TRBJ2-7,CASRRWAGTFSYEQYF,TGTGCCAGCAGGCGCTGGGCAGGGACCTTTTCCTACGAGCAGTACTTC
12,TRBV29-1,.,many,TRBJ2-7,CSGRDGYYEQYF,TGCAGCGGTAGGGACGGATACTACGAGCAGTACTTC
14,TRBV30,.,few,TRBJ1-5,CAWSLGRSNQPQHF,TGTGCCTGGAGTCTGGGCAGAAGCAATCAGCCCCAGCATTTT
13,TRBV12-3/TRBV12-4,.,many,TRBJ1-1,CASSSIIGTEAFF,TGTGCCAGCAGTTCCATCATAGGCACTGAAGCTTTCTTT
16,TRBV7-2,.,few,TRBJ2-7,CASSLAWTYGSYEQYF,TGTGCCAGCAGCTTAGCATGGACCTACGGCTCCTACGAGCAGTACTTC
15,TRBV27,.,many,TRBJ2-7,CASSLSQGSPYEQYF,TGTGCCAGCAGTTTAAGTCAGGGTAGTCCTTACGAGCAGTACTTC
14,TRBV12-3/TRBV12-4,.,few,TRBJ1-4,CASSFGPGLGELFF,TGTGCCAGCAGTTTTGGGCCGGGGTTAGGCGAACTGTTTTTT
16,TRBV29-1,TRBD2,many,TRBJ2-2,CSVEDRRTSVSGELFF,TGCAGCGTTGAAGATCGGCGCACTAGCGTGTCTGGGGAGCTGTTTTTT
15,TRBV3-1,TRBD1,many,TRBJ1-4,CASSQAGTGDEKLFF,TGTGCCAGCAGCCAAGCCGGGACAGGGGATGAAAAACTGTTTTTT